This section outlines one TCR beta chain sequence together with its context. Clones were sequenced by immunoSEQ multiplex PCR, and TCRdb holds only the in-frame ones, with some missing. The sample shows hundreds of thousands of clones, roughly 90% of them seen only once. This sample is drawn from a study of blood T cell repertoires in COVID-19. With V trimmed by 4 bases and J by 0 bases, 6 bases remained unmatched. The germline V gene encodes CDR1 MNHEY and CDR2 SVGAGI. The CDR3 covers 16 residues. Seattle's cohort entered during active infection and was followed longitudinally. Material for sequencing was peripheral blood. The receptor was derived from a woman in her 30s with COVID-19, enrolled during active disease. This rearrangement joins TRBV6-5 to TRBJ1-5, with 7 nucleotides matching TRBD1. CDR3 region: CASSSLQGSSNQPQHF. The CDR3 DNA follows: TGTGCCAGCAGTTCACTACAGGGGAGTAGCAATCAGCCCCAGCATTTT.